This is a list of T cell receptor beta chains from one sample in a study of CD8+ T cells in alopecia areata. The table came from immunoSEQ multiplex PCR; TCRdb's copy has only in-frame clones and leaves some out. The sample lists a few hundred thousand clones; roughly three fifths were seen once. Sequenced here: CD4+ T cells sorted from blood, sampled at approximately week 42, from a patient treated with tofacitinib. The receptors were gathered from a human donor with alopecia areata. CDR3s include the opening cysteine and the closing phenylalanine or tryptophan. The D gene is left open where the match is weak. Not all rows give a size; the values are once, few, many and, for expanded clones, a class.

size	V	J	D	CDR3	DNA
few	TRBV15	TRBJ2-3	TRBD2	CATSSLAGGLGIDTQYF	TGTGCCACCAGCAGTCTAGCGGGGGGGCTGGGGATAGATACGCAGTATTTT
.	TRBV30	TRBJ2-5	.	CAWNMMGQIETQYF	TGTGCCTGGAATATGATGGGACAAATCGAGACCCAGTACTTC
.	TRBV29-1	TRBJ2-3	.	CSVEPTGQSTDTQYF	TGCAGCGTTGAACCCACAGGGCAAAGCACAGATACGCAGTATTTT
.	TRBV12-5	TRBJ1-2	TRBD1	CASGLVPGRGGKDYGYTF	TGTGCTAGTGGTTTGGTACCGGGGCGAGGGGGCAAGGACTATGGCTACACCTTC
.	TRBV29-1	TRBJ2-3	TRBD2	CSVEVLAGGTDTQYF	TGCAGCGTTGAAGTTCTAGCGGGGGGCACAGATACGCAGTATTTT
.	TRBV30	TRBJ2-7	.	CACSRAGEQYF	TGTGCCTGCTCCCGCGCGGGAGAGCAGTACTTC
.	TRBV5-1	TRBJ2-7	TRBD1	CASSSTRDSSYEQYF	TGCGCCAGCAGCTCCACCCGGGACAGTTCCTACGAGCAGTACTTC
.	TRBV29-1	TRBJ2-3	TRBD1	CSVESFLRDSGDTQYF	TGCAGCGTTGAATCGTTTTTAAGGGACAGTGGGGATACGCAGTATTTT
.	TRBV7-2	TRBJ1-2	.	CASSLGGNYGYTF	TGTGCCAGCAGCTTGGGGGGTAACTATGGCTACACCTTC
.	TRBV12-5	TRBJ2-3	.	CASGLSGDTQYF	TGTGCTAGTGGTTTGTCCGGAGATACGCAGTATTTT
.	TRBV9	TRBJ1-1	.	CASSLRDRMNTEAFF	TGTGCCAGCAGCCTCCGGGACCGCATGAACACTGAAGCTTTCTTT
.	TRBV10-3	TRBJ2-7	.	CAISEYYREERQYF	TGTGCCATCAGTGAGTACTACAGGGAGGAAAGGCAGTACTTC
.	TRBV15	TRBJ2-6	.	CATSRDSGANVLTF	TGTGCCACCAGCAGAGACTCTGGGGCCAACGTCCTGACTTTC
.	TRBV4-3	TRBJ2-4	TRBD2	CASSQELLAGDPAKNIQYF	TGCGCCAGCAGCCAAGAACTCCTAGCGGGGGACCCAGCCAAAAACATTCAGTACTTC
.	TRBV29-1	TRBJ2-7	.	CSVEGTGTYEQYF	TGCAGCGTTGAGGGGACGGGAACCTACGAGCAGTACTTC
.	TRBV4-2	TRBJ2-7	.	CASSQDGNTYEQYF	TGTGCCAGCAGCCAAGACGGGAATACCTACGAGCAGTACTTC
few	TRBV6-1	TRBJ1-5	TRBD1	CASQLTGSHQPQHF	TGTGCCAGCCAATTGACAGGGTCCCATCAGCCCCAGCATTTT
few	TRBV29-1	TRBJ2-2	TRBD1	CSVGPGGLAGELFF	TGCAGCGTGGGGCCAGGGGGCCTCGCCGGGGAGCTGTTTTTT
few	TRBV5-1	TRBJ2-3	.	CASSLQGITDTQYF	TGCGCCAGCAGCTTGCAGGGAATCACAGATACGCAGTATTTT
.	TRBV29-1	TRBJ1-1	.	CSVVQRLNTEAFF	TGCAGCGTTGTACAGAGATTGAACACTGAAGCTTTCTTT
.	TRBV29-1	TRBJ2-7	.	CSVDPGFGEQYF	TGCAGCGTTGATCCCGGGTTCGGCGAGCAGTACTTC
.	TRBV29-1	TRBJ1-1	.	CSVVQLMNTEAFF	TGCAGCGTTGTGCAGTTAATGAACACTGAAGCTTTCTTT
.	TRBV7-9	TRBJ2-3	.	CASSLPATTDTQYF	TGTGCCAGCAGCTTACCAGCGACCACAGATACGCAGTATTTT
.	TRBV30	TRBJ2-7	.	CAWSKGQPYEQYF	TGTGCCTGGTCAAAGGGACAACCCTACGAGCAGTACTTC
few	TRBV9	TRBJ2-2	.	CASSVKPGHNTGELFF	TGTGCCAGCAGCGTTAAGCCAGGACATAACACCGGGGAGCTGTTTTTT
.	TRBV29-1	TRBJ2-3	TRBD1	CSVEGQGRFTQYF	TGCAGCGTTGAAGGACAGGGGAGGTTTACGCAGTATTTT
once	TRBV18	TRBJ1-2	.	CASSPQTRNYGYTF	TGTGCCAGCTCACCACAGACCCGAAACTATGGCTACACCTTC
.	TRBV29-1	TRBJ2-3	.	CSVSGQGISTDTQYF	TGCAGCGTATCTGGTCAGGGAATCAGCACAGATACGCAGTATTTT
.	TRBV6-1	TRBJ1-6	TRBD1	CASSGRTGFSPLHF	TGTGCCAGCAGTGGCCGGACAGGGTTCTCACCCCTCCACTTT
.	TRBV7-2	TRBJ1-5	.	CASSLDSGNQPQHF	TGTGCCAGCAGCCTCGACAGTGGCAATCAGCCCCAGCATTTT
few	TRBV2	TRBJ2-1	.	CASSEVDEQFF	TGTGCCAGCAGTGAGGTGGATGAGCAGTTCTTC
few	TRBV29-1	TRBJ2-3	.	CSVIAASSTDTQYF	TGCAGCGTAATAGCAGCCTCTAGCACAGATACGCAGTATTTT
.	TRBV5-6	TRBJ1-2	.	CASSLGMDSRGYTF	TGTGCCAGCAGCTTGGGCATGGACAGCCGTGGCTACACCTTC
.	TRBV29-1	TRBJ1-2	.	CSLRGGAGGYTF	TGCAGCCTTAGGGGAGGGGCCGGTGGCTACACCTTC
.	TRBV29-1	TRBJ1-4	.	CSVAEQGSREKLFF	TGCAGCGTTGCAGAACAGGGATCGCGTGAAAAACTGTTTTTT
few	TRBV30	TRBJ2-4	.	CACATGSIQYF	TGTGCCTGTGCCACAGGGAGCATTCAGTACTTC